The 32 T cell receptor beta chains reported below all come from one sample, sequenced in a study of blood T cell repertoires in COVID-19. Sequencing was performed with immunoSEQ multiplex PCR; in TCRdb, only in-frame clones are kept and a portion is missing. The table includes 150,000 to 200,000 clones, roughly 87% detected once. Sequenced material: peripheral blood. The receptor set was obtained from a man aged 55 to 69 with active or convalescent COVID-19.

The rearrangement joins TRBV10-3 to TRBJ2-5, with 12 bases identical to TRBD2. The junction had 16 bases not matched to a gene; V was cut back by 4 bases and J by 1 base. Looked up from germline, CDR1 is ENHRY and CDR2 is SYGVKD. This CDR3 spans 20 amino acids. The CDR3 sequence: CAISGGTGLAGPSTQETQYF. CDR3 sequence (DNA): TGTGCCATCAGTGGGGGGACGGGACTAGCGGGCCCTAGTACCCAAGAGACCCAGTACTTC.

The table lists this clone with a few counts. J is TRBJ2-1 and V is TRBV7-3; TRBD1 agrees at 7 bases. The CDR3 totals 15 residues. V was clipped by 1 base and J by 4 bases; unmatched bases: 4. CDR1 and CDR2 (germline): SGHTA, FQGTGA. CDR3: CASSLIGGQYNEQFF. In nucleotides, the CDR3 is TGTGCCAGCAGCTTAATAGGGGGACAGTACAATGAGCAGTTCTTC. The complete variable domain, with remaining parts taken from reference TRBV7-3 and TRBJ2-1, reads GAGVSQTPSNKVTEKGKYVELRCDPISGHTALYWYRQSLGQGPEFLIYFQGTGAADDSGLPNDRFFAVRPEGSVSTLKIQRTERGDSAVYLCASSLIGGQYNEQFFGPGTRLTVL.

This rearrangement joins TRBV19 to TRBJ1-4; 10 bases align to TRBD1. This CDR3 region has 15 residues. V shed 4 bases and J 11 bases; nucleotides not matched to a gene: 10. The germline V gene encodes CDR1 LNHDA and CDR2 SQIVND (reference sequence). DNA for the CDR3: TGTGCCAGTAGTAACCCGGGACAGGGGCGGAGGAAACTGTTTTTT. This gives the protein CASSNPGQGRRKLFF.

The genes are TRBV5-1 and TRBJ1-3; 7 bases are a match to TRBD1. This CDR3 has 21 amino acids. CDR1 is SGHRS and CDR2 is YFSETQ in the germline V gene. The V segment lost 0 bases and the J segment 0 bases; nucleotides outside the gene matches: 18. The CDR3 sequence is CASSLVSGGSRSIISGNTIYF. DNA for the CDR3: TGCGCCAGCAGCTTGGTGTCAGGGGGTTCTCGCTCAATCATCTCTGGAAACACCATATATTTT. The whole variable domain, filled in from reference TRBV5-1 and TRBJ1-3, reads KAGVTQTPRYLIKTRGQQVTLSCSPISGHRSVSWYQQTPGQGLQFLFEYFSETQRNKGNFPGRFSGRQFSNSRSEMNVSTLELGDSALYLCASSLVSGGSRSIISGNTIYFGEGSWLTVV.

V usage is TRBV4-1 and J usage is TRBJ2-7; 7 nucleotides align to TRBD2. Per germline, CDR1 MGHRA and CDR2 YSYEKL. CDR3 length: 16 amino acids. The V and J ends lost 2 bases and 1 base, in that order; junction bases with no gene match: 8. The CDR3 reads CASSQPGAGVSYEQYF. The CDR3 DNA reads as TGCGCCAGCAGCCAACCCGGGGCGGGGGTGTCCTACGAGCAGTACTTC.

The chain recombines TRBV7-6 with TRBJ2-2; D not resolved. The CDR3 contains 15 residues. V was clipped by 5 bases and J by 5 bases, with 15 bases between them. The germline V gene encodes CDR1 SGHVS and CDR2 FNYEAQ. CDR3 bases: TGTGCCAGCAGCCGCTGGCCCCCTAGGACCGGGGAGCTGTTTTTT. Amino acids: CASSRWPPRTGELFF.

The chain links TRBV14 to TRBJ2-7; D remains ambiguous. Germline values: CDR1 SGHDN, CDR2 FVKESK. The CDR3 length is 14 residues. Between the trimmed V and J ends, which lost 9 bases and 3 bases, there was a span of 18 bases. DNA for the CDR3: TGTGCCAGTACCAAAATTCGGCAGGTCTACGAGCAGTACTTC. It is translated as CASTKIRQVYEQYF.

CDR3 sequence: CASRITANEQFF. CDR3 sequence (DNA): TGTGCCAGCAGGATAACAGCAAATGAGCAGTTCTTC. The chain joins TRBV6-5 to TRBJ2-1; D unclear. The CDR3 covers 12 residues. V gave up 6 bases and J gave up 7 bases, with 10 bases separating them. Germline CDR1 MNHEY, CDR2 SVGAGI.

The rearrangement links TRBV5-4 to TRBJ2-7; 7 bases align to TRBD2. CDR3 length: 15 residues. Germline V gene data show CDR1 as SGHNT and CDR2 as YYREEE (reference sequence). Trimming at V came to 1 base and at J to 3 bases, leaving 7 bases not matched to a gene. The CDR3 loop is CASSLQRGILYEQYF. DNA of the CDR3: TGTGCCAGCAGCTTGCAGCGGGGAATCCTCTACGAGCAGTACTTC.

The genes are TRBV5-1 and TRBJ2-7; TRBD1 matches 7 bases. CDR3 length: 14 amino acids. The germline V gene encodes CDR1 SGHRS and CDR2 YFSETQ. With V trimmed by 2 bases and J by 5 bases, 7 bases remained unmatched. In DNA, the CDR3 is TGCGCCAGCAGCTTACTGACAGGGAACCACGAGCAGTACTTC. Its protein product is CASSLLTGNHEQYF.

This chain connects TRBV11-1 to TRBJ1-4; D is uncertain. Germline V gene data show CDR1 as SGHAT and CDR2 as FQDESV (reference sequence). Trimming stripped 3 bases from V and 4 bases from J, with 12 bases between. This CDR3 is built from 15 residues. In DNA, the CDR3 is TGTGCCAGCAGCTTTTCTGGAGGACTTAATGAAAAACTGTTTTTT. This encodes CASSFSGGLNEKLFF.

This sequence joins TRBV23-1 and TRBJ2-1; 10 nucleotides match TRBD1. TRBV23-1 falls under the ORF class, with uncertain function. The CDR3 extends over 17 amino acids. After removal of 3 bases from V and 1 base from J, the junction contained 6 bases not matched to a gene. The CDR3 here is CASSHHRTGGSYNEQFF. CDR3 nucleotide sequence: TGCGCCAGCAGTCACCACCGGACAGGGGGTTCCTACAATGAGCAGTTCTTC.

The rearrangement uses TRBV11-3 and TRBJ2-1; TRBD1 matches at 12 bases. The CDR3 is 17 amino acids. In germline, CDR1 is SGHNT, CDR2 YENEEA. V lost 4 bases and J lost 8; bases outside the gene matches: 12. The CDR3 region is CASSWGQGATVGDEQFF. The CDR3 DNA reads TGTGCCAGCAGCTGGGGACAGGGGGCTACGGTAGGAGATGAGCAGTTCTTC.

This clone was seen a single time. CDR3 sequence: CATAGGVGQPQHF. CDR3 DNA: TGTGCCACCGCCGGAGGGGTGGGTCAGCCCCAGCATTTT. J is TRBJ1-5 and V is TRBV24-1, with D possibly matching TRBD1 (5 bases). The germline gives CDR1 KGHDR, CDR2 SFDVKD. V lost 9 bases to trimming and J lost 6 bases, with 14 bases between them. CDR3 length: 13 amino acids.

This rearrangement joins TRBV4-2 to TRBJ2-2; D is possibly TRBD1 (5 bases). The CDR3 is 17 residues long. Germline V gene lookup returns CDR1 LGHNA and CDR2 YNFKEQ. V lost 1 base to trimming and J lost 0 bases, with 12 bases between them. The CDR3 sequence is CASSQVQQAANTGELFF. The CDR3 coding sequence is TGTGCCAGCAGCCAAGTTCAACAGGCCGCGAACACCGGGGAGCTGTTTTTT.

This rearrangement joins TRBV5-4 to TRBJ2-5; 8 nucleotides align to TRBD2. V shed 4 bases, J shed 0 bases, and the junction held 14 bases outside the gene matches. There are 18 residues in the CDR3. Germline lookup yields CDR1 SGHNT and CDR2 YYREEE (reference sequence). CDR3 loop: CASSLTLGGGTYQETQYF. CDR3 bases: TGTGCCAGCAGCCTGACTCTGGGCGGGGGGACGTACCAAGAGACCCAGTACTTC.

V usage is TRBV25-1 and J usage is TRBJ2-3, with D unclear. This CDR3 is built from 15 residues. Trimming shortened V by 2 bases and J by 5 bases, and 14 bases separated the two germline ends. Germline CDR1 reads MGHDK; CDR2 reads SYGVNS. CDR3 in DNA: TGTGCCAGCAGTGAACTAGAAGGTCAATTAGATACGCAGTATTTT. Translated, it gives CASSELEGQLDTQYF.

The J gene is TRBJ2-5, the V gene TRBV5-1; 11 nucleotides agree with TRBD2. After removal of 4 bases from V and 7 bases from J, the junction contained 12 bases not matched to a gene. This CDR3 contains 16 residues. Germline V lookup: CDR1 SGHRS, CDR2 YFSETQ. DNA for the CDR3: TGCGCCAGCAGCCCCCTCGGGCTAGCGGGGGGAGTGACCCAGTACTTC. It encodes CASSPLGLAGGVTQYF.

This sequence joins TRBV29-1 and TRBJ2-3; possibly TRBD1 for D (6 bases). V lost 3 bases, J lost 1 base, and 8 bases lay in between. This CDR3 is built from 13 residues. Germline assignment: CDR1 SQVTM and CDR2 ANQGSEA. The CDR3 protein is CSVDYRGTDTQYF. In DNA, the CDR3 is TGCAGCGTTGATTACAGGGGCACAGATACGCAGTATTTT.

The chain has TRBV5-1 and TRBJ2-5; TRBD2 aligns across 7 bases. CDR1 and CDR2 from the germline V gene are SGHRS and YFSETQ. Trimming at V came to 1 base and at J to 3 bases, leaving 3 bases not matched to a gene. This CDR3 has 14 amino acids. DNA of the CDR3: TGCGCCAGCAGCTTGAGCCTAGCGGAAGAGACCCAGTACTTC. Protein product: CASSLSLAEETQYF.

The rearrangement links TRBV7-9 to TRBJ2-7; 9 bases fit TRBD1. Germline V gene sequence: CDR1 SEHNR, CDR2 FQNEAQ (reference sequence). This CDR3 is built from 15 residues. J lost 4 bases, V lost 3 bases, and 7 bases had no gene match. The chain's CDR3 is CASSLTGGAEYEQYF. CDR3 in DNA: TGTGCCAGCAGCTTGACAGGGGGTGCTGAGTACGAGCAGTACTTC.

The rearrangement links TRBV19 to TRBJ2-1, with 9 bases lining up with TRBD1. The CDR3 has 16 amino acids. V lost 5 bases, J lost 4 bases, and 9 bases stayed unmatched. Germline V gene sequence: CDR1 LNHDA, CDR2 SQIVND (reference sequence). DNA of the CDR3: TGTGCCAGTAGTCAAAGGGGGACAGGGCGATACAATGAGCAGTTCTTC. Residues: CASSQRGTGRYNEQFF.

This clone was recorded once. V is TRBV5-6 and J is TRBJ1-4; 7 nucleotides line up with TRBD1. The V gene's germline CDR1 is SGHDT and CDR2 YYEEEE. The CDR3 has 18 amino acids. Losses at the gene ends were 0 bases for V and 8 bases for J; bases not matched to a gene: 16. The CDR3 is CASSLAGNRGVMWEKLFF. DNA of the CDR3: TGTGCCAGCAGCTTGGCCGGAAACAGGGGAGTTATGTGGGAAAAACTGTTTTTT.

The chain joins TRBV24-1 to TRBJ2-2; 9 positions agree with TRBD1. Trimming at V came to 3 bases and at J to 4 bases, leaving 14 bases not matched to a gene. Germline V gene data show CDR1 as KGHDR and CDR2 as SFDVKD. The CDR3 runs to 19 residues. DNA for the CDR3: TGTGCCACCAGTGATCGCTATAACAGGGGGCGTGAAATCACCGGGGAGCTGTTTTTT. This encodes CATSDRYNRGREITGELFF.

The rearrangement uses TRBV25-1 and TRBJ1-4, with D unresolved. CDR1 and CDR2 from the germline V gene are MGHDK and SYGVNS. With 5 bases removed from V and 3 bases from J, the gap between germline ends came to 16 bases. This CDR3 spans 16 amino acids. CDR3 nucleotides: TGTGCCAGCAGTAGTAATTCGGGATCTTCTAATGAAAAACTGTTTTTT. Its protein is CASSSNSGSSNEKLFF.

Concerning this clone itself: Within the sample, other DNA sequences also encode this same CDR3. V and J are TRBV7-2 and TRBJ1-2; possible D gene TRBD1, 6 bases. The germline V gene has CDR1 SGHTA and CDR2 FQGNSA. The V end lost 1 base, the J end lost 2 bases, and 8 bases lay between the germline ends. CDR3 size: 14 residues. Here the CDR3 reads CASSLGGQNYGYTF. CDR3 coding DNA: TGTGCCAGCAGCTTAGGAGGACAGAACTATGGCTACACCTTC. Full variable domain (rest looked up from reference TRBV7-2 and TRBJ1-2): GAGVSQSPSNKVTEKGKDVELRCDPISGHTALYWYRQSLGQGLEFLIYFQGNSAPDKSGLPSDRFSAERTGGSVSTLTIQRTQQEDSAVYLCASSLGGQNYGYTFGSGTRLTVV.

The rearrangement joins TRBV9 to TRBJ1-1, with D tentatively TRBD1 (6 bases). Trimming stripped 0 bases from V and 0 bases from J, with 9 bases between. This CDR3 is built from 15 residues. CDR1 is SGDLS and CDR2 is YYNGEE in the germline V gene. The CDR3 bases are TGTGCCAGCAGCGTAGTAACAGGGTTGAACACTGAAGCTTTCTTT. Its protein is CASSVVTGLNTEAFF.

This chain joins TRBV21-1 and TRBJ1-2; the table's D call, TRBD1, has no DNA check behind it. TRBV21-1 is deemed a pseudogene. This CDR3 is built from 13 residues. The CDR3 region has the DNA TGTGCCAGCAGCATAGGACAGCCCTATGGCTACACCTTC. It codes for CASSIGQPYGYTF.

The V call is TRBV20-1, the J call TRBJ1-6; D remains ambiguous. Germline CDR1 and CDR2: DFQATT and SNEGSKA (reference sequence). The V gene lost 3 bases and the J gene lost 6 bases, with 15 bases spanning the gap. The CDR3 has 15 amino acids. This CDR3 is CSASSSGIRNSPLHF. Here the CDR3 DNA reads TGCAGTGCTAGTAGTTCGGGGATTCGTAATTCACCCCTCCACTTT.

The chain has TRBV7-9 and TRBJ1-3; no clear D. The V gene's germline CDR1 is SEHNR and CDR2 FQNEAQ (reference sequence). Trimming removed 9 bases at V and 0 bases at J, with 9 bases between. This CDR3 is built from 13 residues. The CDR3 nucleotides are TGTGCCAGTACAGTCTTCTCTGGAAACACCATATATTTT. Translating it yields CASTVFSGNTIYF.

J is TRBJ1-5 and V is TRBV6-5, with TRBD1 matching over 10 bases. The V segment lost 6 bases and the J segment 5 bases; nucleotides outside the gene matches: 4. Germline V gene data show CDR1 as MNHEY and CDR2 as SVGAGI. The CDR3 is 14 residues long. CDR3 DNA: TGTGCCAGCAGCCGGGACAGGGGTGATCAGCCCCAGCATTTT. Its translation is CASSRDRGDQPQHF.

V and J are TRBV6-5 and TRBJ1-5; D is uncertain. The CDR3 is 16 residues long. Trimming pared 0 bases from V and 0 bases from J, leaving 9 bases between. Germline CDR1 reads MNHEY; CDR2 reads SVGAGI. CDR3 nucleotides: TGTGCCAGCAGTTACTCGCCGCCGGGTAGCAATCAGCCCCAGCATTTT. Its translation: CASSYSPPGSNQPQHF.